A single sample gave rise to the 21 T cell receptor beta chains below, sequenced in a study of PD-L1 blockade in urothelial cancer. Assay: immunoSEQ multiplex PCR; the TCRdb copy retains only in-frame clones and omits some. The data show 75,000 to 90,000 clones, about four fifths seen once. The sample in question was PBMCs, obtained around atezolizumab (anti-PD-L1) treatment. These receptors were collected from a man in his 70s with urothelial cancer.

The sample holds a few counts of this clone. The rearrangement links TRBV5-1 to TRBJ1-1; tentative D call: TRBD1 (6 bases). V was shortened by 3 bases and J by 7 bases, with 13 bases between the two germline ends. CDR1 is SGHRS and CDR2 is YFSETQ in the germline V gene. The CDR3 runs to 13 residues. The CDR3 region is CASSSRDTIEAFF. CDR3 DNA sequence: TGCGCCAGCAGCTCCCGGGACACAATTGAAGCTTTCTTT. Full variable domain (missing parts from reference TRBV5-1 and TRBJ1-1): KAGVTQTPRYLIKTRGQQVTLSCSPISGHRSVSWYQQTPGQGLQFLFEYFSETQRNKGNFPGRFSGRQFSNSRSEMNVSTLELGDSALYLCASSSRDTIEAFFGQGTRLTVV.

The chain combines TRBV27 with TRBJ2-1; the match to TRBD2 covers 8 bases. V shed 6 bases and J 4 bases; nucleotides not matched to a gene: 8. The CDR3 spans 15 residues. Germline lookup yields CDR1 MNHEY and CDR2 SMNVEV (reference sequence). CDR3 sequence (DNA): TGTGCCAGCAGCGCCTCGGCGGGAGGATACAATGAGCAGTTCTTC. Protein: CASSASAGGYNEQFF.

The chain combines TRBV10-3 with TRBJ2-6; 7 nucleotides line up with TRBD1. Germline-derived CDR1 and CDR2 are ENHRY and SYGVKD. The CDR3 spans 20 residues. The junction had 15 bases not matched to a gene; V was cut back by 3 bases and J by 1 base. This chain's CDR3 is CAISDLPGTAVRSGANVLTF. The DNA of the CDR3 is TGTGCCATCAGTGATCTACCCGGGACAGCGGTAAGGTCTGGGGCCAACGTCCTGACTTTC.

This clone was observed a single time. The genes are TRBV7-9 and TRBJ1-4; tentative D call: TRBD1 (5 bases). CDR3 size: 14 residues. Trimming removed 0 bases at V and 8 bases at J, with 10 bases between. Germline V gene lookup returns CDR1 SEHNR and CDR2 FQNEAQ (reference sequence). For the CDR3, the DNA is TGTGCCAGCAGCTTAGCTGACAGATCCGAAAAACTGTTTTTT. This codes for CASSLADRSEKLFF.

This clone was seen only a few times. The chain couples TRBV5-4 to TRBJ1-1; 9 positions match TRBD1. Germline lookup yields CDR1 SGHNT and CDR2 YYREEE (reference sequence). The CDR3 runs to 16 residues. The trim removed 4 bases at V and 1 base at J, leaving 8 bases unmatched. DNA of the CDR3: TGTGCCAGCAGCCCCGGGACAGGGTGGGGGAACACTGAAGCTTTCTTT. Encoded protein: CASSPGTGWGNTEAFF.

This clone was observed a single time. The V and J genes are TRBV5-8 and TRBJ1-3; TRBD1 aligns across 8 bases. CDR1 and CDR2 from the germline V gene are SGHTS and YDEGEE. The CDR3 consists of 15 residues. The ends lost 0 bases at V and 5 bases at J; junction bases unmatched: 4. CDR3 bases: TGTGCCAGCAGCTTGGGGACAGGGTACCGAAACACCATATATTTT. Its translation: CASSLGTGYRNTIYF.

V and J are TRBV14 and TRBJ1-1; possible D gene TRBD1, 5 bases. CDR3 length equals 14 residues. Germline CDR1 is SGHDN and CDR2 is FVKESK. V was trimmed by 6 bases and J by 1 base, leaving 12 bases between them. The CDR3 bases are TGTGCCAGCAGTCCCCTAGGGGAGAACACTGAAGCTTTCTTT. It is translated as CASSPLGENTEAFF. Filled out from reference TRBV14 and TRBJ1-1, the complete variable domain reads EAGVTQFPSHSVIEKGQTVTLRCDPISGHDNLYWYRRVMGKEIKFLLHFVKESKQDESGMPNNRFLAERTGGTYSTLKVQPAELEDSGVYFCASSPLGENTEAFFGQGTRLTVV.

This chain joins TRBV25-1 and TRBJ1-5, with D possibly being TRBD1 (5 bases). The V gene lost 1 base and the J gene lost 7 bases, with 11 bases spanning the gap. In germline, CDR1 is MGHDK, CDR2 SYGVNS. The CDR3 loop spans 14 amino acids. The CDR3 bases are TGTGCCAGCAGTGAATCGGGGGAAGGACAGCCCCAGCATTTT. Its translation is CASSESGEGQPQHF.

The chain couples TRBV13 to TRBJ2-5, with 10 positions matching TRBD1. J gave up 1 base and V 5 bases, and 4 bases lay outside the gene matches. Germline V gene lookup returns CDR1 PRHDT and CDR2 FYEKMQ (reference sequence). The CDR3 extends over 15 amino acids. The CDR3 region is CASSADRGPQETQYF. In nucleotides, the CDR3 is TGTGCCAGCAGCGCCGACAGGGGGCCCCAAGAGACCCAGTACTTC.

This clone was seen more than once but under ten times. The genes are TRBV10-3 and TRBJ1-5; D remains ambiguous. Per germline, CDR1 ENHRY and CDR2 SYGVKD. The CDR3 sequence is 16 residues long. The ends were cut back, 0 bases at V and 0 bases at J, with 9 bases in the middle. CDR3 residues: CAISESAFGSNQPQHF. The DNA of the CDR3 is TGTGCCATCAGTGAGTCAGCCTTCGGTAGCAATCAGCCCCAGCATTTT.

The genes are TRBV14 and TRBJ2-1, with 10 bases identical to TRBD2. This CDR3 has 14 residues. CDR1 is SGHDN, CDR2 FVKESK, per germline. With 4 bases clipped from V and 3 bases from J, the junction kept 0 bases outside the gene matches. CDR3 sequence (DNA): TGTGCCAGCAGCCGGACTAGCGGCTACAATGAGCAGTTCTTC. This translates into CASSRTSGYNEQFF.

This sequence joins TRBV19 and TRBJ1-1; TRBD1 matches at 8 bases. Germline assignment: CDR1 LNHDA and CDR2 SQIVND (reference sequence). This CDR3 has 16 amino acids. After removal of 6 bases from V and 2 bases from J, the junction contained 11 bases not matched to a gene. CDR3 DNA sequence: TGTGCCAGTAGCCCGACGGAGGCAGGGGGCAACACTGAAGCTTTCTTT. Translating gives CASSPTEAGGNTEAFF.

This sequence joins TRBV5-1 and TRBJ1-2, with a weak D call TRBD1 (5 bases). The CDR3 length is 13 residues. Germline V lookup: CDR1 SGHRS, CDR2 YFSETQ. The V and J ends lost 4 bases and 8 bases respectively, with 15 bases between them. The CDR3 DNA sequence: TGCGCCAGCAGCCTAGAGCAGGGAGGAGGCTACACCTTC. This sequence encodes CASSLEQGGGYTF.

This chain uses TRBV6-1 with TRBJ1-1, with D possibly being TRBD1 (5 bases). The germline gives CDR1 MNHNS, CDR2 SASEGT. V lost 6 bases, J lost 0 bases, and 8 bases lay in between. The CDR3 is 13 amino acids. CDR3 in amino acids: CASRQGMNTEAFF. CDR3 nucleotide sequence: TGTGCCAGCAGGCAGGGCATGAACACTGAAGCTTTCTTT.

The V and J genes are TRBV13 and TRBJ1-1; D ambiguous. Trimming pared 2 bases from V and 0 bases from J, leaving 16 bases between. The CDR3 is 17 residues long. CDR1 PRHDT and CDR2 FYEKMQ come from the germline V gene (reference sequence). The CDR3 nucleotides read TGTGCCAGCAGCTTAAGAGTTCGTTCCAAAATGAACACTGAAGCTTTCTTT. Translation gives CASSLRVRSKMNTEAFF.

V gene TRBV11-2 combines with J gene TRBJ2-7; weak D call: TRBD2 (6 bases). Germline values: CDR1 SGHAT, CDR2 FQNNGV. The CDR3 spans 14 residues. Trimming shortened V by 4 bases and J by 0 bases, and 10 bases separated the two germline ends. CDR3 protein: CASSWDFSSYEQYF. The CDR3 nucleotides are TGTGCCAGCAGCTGGGACTTTAGCTCCTACGAGCAGTACTTC.

V gene TRBV5-1 combines with J gene TRBJ2-1; a possible D gene is TRBD2 (6 bases). CDR1 and CDR2 from the germline V gene are SGHRS and YFSETQ. V gave up 0 bases and J gave up 7 bases, with 14 bases separating them. The CDR3 loop spans 15 amino acids. The DNA for the CDR3 is TGCGCCAGCAGCTTGGTTCAGGGAGGCAGGAATGAGCAGTTCTTC. Translating it yields CASSLVQGGRNEQFF.

There are a few counts of this clone. The rearrangement joins TRBV7-8 to TRBJ2-2; perhaps TRBD1 as D (8 bases). CDR3 length: 15 amino acids. V lost 5 bases to trimming and J lost 5 bases, with 15 bases between them. Per germline, CDR1 SGHVS and CDR2 FQNEAQ. Here the CDR3 DNA reads TGTGCCAGCAGCCCGACAGGGGAGGGGACCGGGGAGCTGTTTTTT. Protein product: CASSPTGEGTGELFF.

The CDR3 loop is CASSFGPGKGADTQYF. The DNA for the CDR3 is TGTGCCAGCAGCTTTGGCCCAGGGAAAGGGGCAGATACGCAGTATTTT. The chain couples TRBV7-9 to TRBJ2-3; D is possibly TRBD1 (5 bases). Germline V lookup: CDR1 SEHNR, CDR2 FQNEAQ (reference sequence). This CDR3 is built from 16 residues. V was trimmed by 3 bases and J by 4 bases, leaving 17 bases between them.

The chain combines TRBV5-1 with TRBJ2-3; the D gene is possibly TRBD1 (5 bases). V shed 0 bases and J shed 0 bases, with 8 bases lying between them. The germline V gene has CDR1 SGHRS and CDR2 YFSETQ. The CDR3 is 15 amino acids. The CDR3 reads CASSLGQTSTDTQYF. Written as DNA, the CDR3 is TGCGCCAGCAGCTTGGGACAGACAAGCACAGATACGCAGTATTTT.

This sequence joins TRBV7-6 and TRBJ2-5; TRBD2 is a possible D gene (6 bases). Trimming shortened V by 5 bases and J by 2 bases, and 9 bases separated the two germline ends. Germline V gene sequence: CDR1 SGHVS, CDR2 FNYEAQ. This CDR3 has 13 amino acids. The CDR3 here is CASSLGLQETQYF. CDR3 DNA: TGTGCCAGCAGCCTCGGACTACAAGAGACCCAGTACTTC.